Below are 5 T cell receptor beta chains sequenced from a single sample in a study of PD-1 blockade in classical Hodgkin lymphoma. Measured with immunoSEQ multiplex PCR; TCRdb has only the in-frame clones, and not every one. Of roughly 21,000 clones listed, 80% to 90% are singletons. The time point: newly diagnosed, previously untreated cHL patient sample. Negative selection with magnets was how CD8+ T cells were isolated from the thawed PBMCs. The specimen sequenced was CD8+ T cells from blood. These receptors came from a human donor with classical Hodgkin lymphoma.

The V call is TRBV19, the J call TRBJ2-1, with 9 bases matching TRBD2. The ends lost 4 bases at V and 3 bases at J; junction bases unmatched: 7. The germline V gene has CDR1 LNHDA and CDR2 SQIVND (reference sequence). The CDR3 spans 16 residues. CDR3 residues: CASSTRLAALYNEQFF. Written as DNA, the CDR3 is TGTGCCAGTAGTACCCGACTAGCGGCCCTCTACAATGAGCAGTTCTTC.

The chain uses TRBV29-1 and TRBJ1-1; D gene ambiguous. Trimming took off 7 bases at V and 1 base at J, with 10 bases between the two ends. The CDR3 totals 12 residues. Germline V gives CDR1 SQVTM, CDR2 ANQGSEA. This CDR3 is CSATGSNTEAFF. The DNA of the CDR3 is TGCAGCGCCACCGGTTCGAACACTGAAGCTTTCTTT.

This clone was found a few times. The rearrangement uses TRBV2 and TRBJ1-6; TRBD1 agrees at 9 bases. The CDR3 spans 14 residues. The J segment lost 7 bases and the V segment lost 6 bases, leaving 4 bases of the junction unmatched. Germline lookup yields CDR1 SNHLY and CDR2 FYNNEI. The chain's CDR3 is CASRGGTGNSPLHF. CDR3 nucleotides: TGTGCCAGCAGGGGGGGGACAGGGAATTCACCCCTCCACTTT. Full variable domain (missing parts from reference TRBV2 and TRBJ1-6): EPEVTQTPSHQVTQMGQEVILRCVPISNHLYFYWYRQILGQKVEFLVSFYNNEISEKSEIFDDQFSVERPDGSNFTLKIRSTKLEDSAMYFCASRGGTGNSPLHFGNGTRLTVT.

This rearrangement joins TRBV28 to TRBJ2-2; D gene unclear. In germline, CDR1 is MDHEN, CDR2 SYDVKM. This CDR3 spans 14 amino acids. V lost 5 bases and J lost 5, with 12 bases in between. The CDR3 sequence: CASSPRHQTGELFF. CDR3 nucleotides: TGTGCCAGCAGTCCCAGGCATCAGACCGGGGAGCTGTTTTTT. Drawing the rest from reference TRBV28 and TRBJ2-2, the complete variable domain is DVKVTQSSRYLVKRTGEKVFLECVQDMDHENMFWYRQDPGLGLRLIYFSYDVKMKEKGDIPEGYSVSREKKERFSLILESASTNQTSMYLCASSPRHQTGELFFGEGSRLTVL.

The V call is TRBV6-5, the J call TRBJ1-6; 7 nucleotides agree with TRBD1. Trimming cost V 5 bases and J 10 bases; bases outside gene matches: 8. Germline CDR1 is MNHEY and CDR2 is SVGAGI. This CDR3 has 14 amino acids. Here the CDR3 DNA reads TGTGCCAGCAGTCGACAGGGTTACCGGTCACCCCTCCACTTT. Its translation: CASSRQGYRSPLHF.